The 9 T cell receptor beta chains below all came from one sample that was sequenced in a study of blood T cell repertoires in COVID-19. The table came from immunoSEQ multiplex PCR; TCRdb's copy has only in-frame clones and leaves some out. Found here are tens of thousands of clones, about nine tenths of them singletons; the top ten hold about 27%. Material: peripheral blood. These receptors all come from a woman aged 80 or older with acute or convalescent COVID-19.

The rearrangement links TRBV19 to TRBJ2-3, with D tentatively TRBD1 (6 bases). The CDR3 has 14 residues. Germline lookup yields CDR1 LNHDA and CDR2 SQIVND (reference sequence). The V and J ends lost 3 bases and 3 bases respectively, with 10 bases between them. CDR3 sequence reads: CASSMGRGTDTQYF. The CDR3 DNA sequence: TGTGCCAGTAGTATGGGCAGGGGAACAGATACGCAGTATTTT.

The J gene is TRBJ2-2, the V gene TRBV9, with TRBD2 matching 9 bases. Germline lookup yields CDR1 SGDLS and CDR2 YYNGEE. CDR3 length: 16 residues. Trimming removed 4 bases from V and 6 bases from J; junction bases left unmatched: 10. CDR3 residues: CASSPTTAGGSGELFF. As DNA, the CDR3 is TGTGCCAGCAGCCCTACTACAGCGGGGGGTTCCGGGGAGCTGTTTTTT.

The rearrangement uses TRBV3-1 (or the pseudogene TRBV3-2) and TRBJ2-3; unclear D gene. Germline V gene lookup returns CDR1 LGHDT and CDR2 YNNKEL (reference sequence). V lost 0 bases to trimming and J lost 4 bases, with 8 bases between them. The CDR3 sequence is 14 residues long. The CDR3 sequence: CASSQDFTADTQYF. CDR3 coding DNA: TGTGCCAGCAGCCAAGATTTCACAGCAGATACGCAGTATTTT.

This rearrangement joins TRBV5-1 to TRBJ2-2; possible D gene TRBD1, 5 bases. The germline gives CDR1 SGHRS, CDR2 YFSETQ. CDR3 size: 16 residues. V was pared by 4 bases and J by 4 bases, with 17 bases between. In DNA form, the CDR3 reads TGCGCCAGCAGCAACCATAGGGGTGGTCGCACCGGGGAGCTGTTTTTT. This encodes CASSNHRGGRTGELFF.

This sequence joins TRBV3-1 (or the pseudogene TRBV3-2) and TRBJ2-3; weak D call: TRBD1 (5 bases). Germline CDR1 LGHDT, CDR2 YNNKEL (reference sequence). V was pared by 1 base and J by 3 bases, with 8 bases between. The CDR3 is 14 residues long. CDR3 loop: CASSQVQGTDTQYF. The CDR3 DNA reads TGTGCCAGCAGCCAAGTCCAGGGTACAGATACGCAGTATTTT.

This rearrangement joins TRBV11-3 to TRBJ2-5; 10 nucleotides agree with TRBD2. The trim removed 6 bases at V and 3 bases at J, leaving 7 bases unmatched. Germline CDR1 SGHNT, CDR2 YENEEA. CDR3 length: 15 amino acids. CDR3 in amino acids: CASSSSGSLKETQYF. CDR3 DNA sequence: TGTGCCAGCAGTTCTAGCGGGAGCCTAAAAGAGACCCAGTACTTC.

The V gene is TRBV6-6, the J gene TRBJ1-3, with D hard to call. Germline V CDR1 and CDR2: MNHNY, SVGAGI (reference sequence). There are 15 residues in the CDR3. V was clipped by 6 bases and J by 4 bases, with 16 bases between them. CDR3 coding DNA: TGTGCCAGCAGGGAGGGTTATGGAGGAGGAAACACCATATATTTT. It translates to CASREGYGGGNTIYF.

The rearrangement uses TRBV4-1 and TRBJ2-7; D not resolved. V was clipped by 2 bases and J by 4 bases, with 9 bases between them. The CDR3 covers 13 residues. Germline V gene sequence: CDR1 MGHRA, CDR2 YSYEKL. The CDR3 DNA sequence: TGCGCCAGCAGCCAAAGCCCCGGTTACGAGCAGTACTTC. This gives the protein CASSQSPGYEQYF.

J is TRBJ1-2 and V is TRBV7-9; 11 bases fit TRBD1. CDR3 length equals 14 residues. Germline lookup yields CDR1 SEHNR and CDR2 FQNEAQ (reference sequence). Trimming removed 5 bases from V and 4 bases from J; junction bases left unmatched: 3. The CDR3 loop is CASSGGTGGYGYTF. The CDR3, as DNA: TGTGCCAGCAGCGGGGGGACAGGGGGCTATGGCTACACCTTC.